One sample yielded the 23 T cell receptor beta chains listed below, sequenced in a study of cytomegalovirus exposure and HLA in healthy donors. 60 Vbeta and 13 Jbeta primers were used in PCR. Sequencing used immunoSEQ multiplex PCR; TCRdb keeps in-frame clones, though not all of them. This table holds some 150,000 clones, around 73% found once. The specimen was PBMCs. The origin of the receptors is a male donor in good health and CMV-seronegative.

This chain connects TRBV4-3 to TRBJ2-2, with 7 bases that match TRBD2. Trimming took 0 bases from V and 4 from J; bases not matched to a gene: 5. The germline CDR1 and CDR2 sequences are LGHNA and YSLEER. The CDR3 length is 16 residues. The CDR3 DNA reads as TGCGCCAGCAGCCAAGAAGCGGGGCGGGTCACCGGGGAGCTGTTTTTT. It specifies CASSQEAGRVTGELFF.

This clone has just one count. This rearrangement joins TRBV27 to TRBJ2-1; 9 nucleotides match TRBD2. The CDR3 sequence is 16 residues long. CDR1 and CDR2 (germline): MNHEY, SMNVEV (reference sequence). The J segment lost 4 bases and the V segment lost 8 bases, leaving 12 bases of the junction unmatched. CDR3 in DNA: TGTGCCAGCGGCCCAGCGGGAGGACGGGGTTACAATGAGCAGTTCTTC. It codes for CASGPAGGRGYNEQFF.

The genes are TRBV28 and TRBJ1-5; D is perhaps TRBD1 (6 bases). The CDR3 totals 14 residues. The germline V gene encodes CDR1 MDHEN and CDR2 SYDVKM. Trimming removed 6 bases from V and 6 bases from J, with 15 bases in between. CDR3 protein: CASRRQGNGQPQHF. The DNA of the CDR3 is TGTGCCAGCAGGCGTCAGGGGAATGGTCAGCCCCAGCATTTT.

This clone was observed a handful of times. The J gene is TRBJ1-2, the V gene TRBV14, with TRBD1 matching over 7 bases. The CDR3 has 13 residues. Looked up from germline, CDR1 is SGHDN and CDR2 is FVKESK. With 3 bases clipped from V and 7 bases from J, the junction kept 5 bases outside the gene matches. The CDR3 nucleotides read TGTGCCAGCAGCCAGTACAGGGGTTTTGGCTACACCTTC. It yields the protein CASSQYRGFGYTF.

This chain's CDR3 is CASSFRHQRVSSYNEQFF. CDR3 nucleotide sequence: TGTGCCAGCAGTTTTCGTCATCAGCGGGTGAGCTCCTACAATGAGCAGTTCTTC. The chain links TRBV27 to TRBJ2-1; possibly TRBD2 for D (6 bases). The germline CDR1 and CDR2 sequences are MNHEY and SMNVEV (reference sequence). The CDR3 loop spans 18 amino acids. With 3 bases removed from V and 0 bases from J, the gap between germline ends came to 18 bases.

This clone was counted only a few times. This rearrangement joins TRBV7-2 to TRBJ2-5, with a weak D call TRBD2 (6 bases). Trimming took 5 bases from V and 2 from J, leaving 9 bases between them. In germline, CDR1 is SGHTA, CDR2 FQGNSA. The CDR3 has 13 amino acids. DNA for the CDR3: TGTGCCAGCAGCCGGGGGTCGCAAGAGACCCAGTACTTC. Translating gives CASSRGSQETQYF.

The chain recombines TRBV4-1 with TRBJ1-1, with D maybe TRBD1 (5 bases). The V and J ends lost 3 bases and 10 bases respectively, with 18 bases between them. This CDR3 region has 14 residues. CDR1 MGHRA and CDR2 YSYEKL come from the germline V gene. CDR3 amino acids: CASSHSGGAKGAFF. CDR3 sequence (DNA): TGCGCCAGCAGCCACAGTGGCGGGGCGAAAGGAGCTTTCTTT.

The rearrangement links TRBV7-9 to TRBJ2-1; TRBD2 agrees at 10 bases. Germline V gene lookup returns CDR1 SEHNR and CDR2 FQNEAQ (reference sequence). Trimming at V came to 5 bases and at J to 9 bases, leaving 13 bases not matched to a gene. The CDR3 consists of 16 residues. The CDR3 coding sequence is TGTGCCAGCAGCCGTAGAAGTAGCGGGAGGCAGGTTGAGCAGTTCTTC. Its protein product is CASSRRSSGRQVEQFF.

The rearrangement links TRBV29-1 to TRBJ1-1; no reliable D call. Trimming took off 7 bases at V and 1 base at J, with 10 bases between the two ends. Germline V gene sequence: CDR1 SQVTM, CDR2 ANQGSEA. This CDR3 is built from 12 residues. The CDR3 region is CSAESGNTEAFF. CDR3 nucleotide sequence: TGCAGCGCCGAGAGCGGGAACACTGAAGCTTTCTTT.

CDR3 region: CASSPQRRVALPQFF. The CDR3 region has the DNA TGTGCCAGCTCACCACAGCGGAGGGTTGCGCTGCCCCAGTTCTTC. This chain connects TRBV18 to TRBJ2-1; D possibly corresponds to TRBD2 (6 bases). Germline lookup yields CDR1 KGHSH and CDR2 LQKENI. Trimming removed 1 base from V and 13 bases from J, with 20 bases in between. The CDR3 is made up of 15 amino acids.

V usage is TRBV6-1 and J usage is TRBJ2-7; 8 bases are shared with TRBD1. The ends lost 3 bases at V and 2 bases at J; junction bases unmatched: 3. The CDR3 totals 14 residues. CDR1 and CDR2 (germline): MNHNS, SASEGT. CDR3 in DNA: TGTGCCAGCAGTGAGCAGACAGGGGCCTACGAGCAGTACTTC. Protein: CASSEQTGAYEQYF.

This clone came up once. V usage is TRBV14 and J usage is TRBJ1-1; a weak D match, TRBD1 (6 bases). The germline V gene has CDR1 SGHDN and CDR2 FVKESK. The CDR3 covers 15 residues. Between the trimmed V and J ends, which lost 2 bases and 3 bases, there was a span of 13 bases. The CDR3 DNA sequence: TGTGCCAGCAGCCAAATTGGGCAGGGGCACACTGAAGCTTTCTTT. This gives the protein CASSQIGQGHTEAFF.

The chain links TRBV28 to TRBJ2-7; D possibly corresponds to TRBD1 (5 bases). The CDR3 consists of 12 residues. The V end was cut by 6 bases, the J end by 3 bases, with 9 bases between. CDR1 is MDHEN and CDR2 is SYDVKM in the germline V gene. The CDR3 DNA follows: TGTGCCAGCAGGGACAACTACTACGAGCAGTACTTC. It codes for CASRDNYYEQYF.

This sequence joins TRBV7-9 and TRBJ2-5; TRBD1 matches at 9 bases. The J call may be in error: the DNA end matches TRBJ2-7 better. The CDR3 runs 15 residues. Per germline, CDR1 SEHNR and CDR2 FQNEAQ (reference sequence). CDR3 region: CASSAPAGQGYEQYF. The CDR3 DNA sequence: TGTGCCAGCAGCGCCCCTGCGGGACAGGGCTACGAGCAGTACTTC.

The CDR3 nucleotides are TGTGCCACCAGCAGAGAATCTGGGCCTCGAACCGGGGAGCTGTTTTTT. Translating it yields CATSRESGPRTGELFF. This chain links TRBV15 with TRBJ2-2; D not certain. The CDR3 contains 16 residues. The ends were cut back, 0 bases at V and 5 bases at J, with 13 bases in the middle. CDR1 and CDR2 (germline): LNHNV, YYDKDF (reference sequence). Combining the CDR3 with reference TRBV15 and TRBJ2-2 gives the whole variable domain DAMVIQNPRYQVTQFGKPVTLSCSQTLNHNVMYWYQQKSSQAPKLLFHYYDKDFNNEADTPDNFQSRRPNTSFCFLDIRSPGLGDTAMYLCATSRESGPRTGELFFGEGSRLTVL.

This clone was recorded only once. This chain uses TRBV7-2 with TRBJ2-6; the D gene is possibly TRBD1 (6 bases). This CDR3 region has 14 residues. Trimming pared 6 bases from V and 1 base from J, leaving 7 bases between. CDR1 SGHTA and CDR2 FQGNSA come from the germline V gene. The CDR3 nucleotides read TGTGCCAGCAGGGACAGATCTGGGGCCAACGTCCTGACTTTC. Its protein product is CASRDRSGANVLTF.

The V gene is TRBV4-3, the J gene TRBJ1-2; D gene uncertain. The germline gives CDR1 LGHNA, CDR2 YSLEER. The CDR3 runs to 14 residues. Trimming cost V 0 bases and J 2 bases, with 7 bases left between them. CDR3 in DNA: TGCGCCAGCAGCCAAGATCAACAGAACTATGGCTACACCTTC. Protein sequence: CASSQDQQNYGYTF.

Concerning this clone: A junction boundary mismatches the germline segment, possibly from a read error. The chain uses TRBV7-7 and TRBJ2-2, with D possibly TRBD1 on 6 matching bases. The CDR3 is 13 residues long. Germline V gives CDR1 SSHAT, CDR2 FNYEAQ (reference sequence). CDR3 DNA sequence: TGTGCTAGCAGCCTTCGACAGGACGGGGAGCTGTTTTTT. Translation: CASSLRQDGELFF.

In its sample, this clone was seen a few times. The rearrangement links TRBV5-1 to TRBJ2-1; TRBD1 is a possible D gene (5 bases). The germline gives CDR1 SGHRS, CDR2 YFSETQ. There are 14 residues in the CDR3. Trimming took 0 bases from V and 1 from J, leaving 5 bases between them. CDR3 DNA sequence: TGCGCCAGCAGCTTGGGACAGTCCTACAATGAGCAGTTCTTC. Protein product: CASSLGQSYNEQFF. The full variable domain, with the rest looked up from reference TRBV5-1 and TRBJ2-1, is KAGVTQTPRYLIKTRGQQVTLSCSPISGHRSVSWYQQTPGQGLQFLFEYFSETQRNKGNFPGRFSGRQFSNSRSEMNVSTLELGDSALYLCASSLGQSYNEQFFGPGTRLTVL.

The gene calls are TRBV29-1 and TRBJ2-7; 7 bases match TRBD2. Germline V gives CDR1 SQVTM, CDR2 ANQGSEA. V lost 0 bases, J lost 5 bases, and 10 bases stayed unmatched. CDR3 size: 15 residues. CDR3 sequence reads: CSVEEWAGEGNEQYF. CDR3 DNA sequence: TGCAGCGTTGAAGAGTGGGCGGGAGAAGGGAACGAGCAGTACTTC.

In this sample, this clone turned up a few times. The chain couples TRBV11-1 to TRBJ2-7; 7 nucleotides align to TRBD2. The CDR3 contains 14 residues. V lost 4 bases, J lost 3 bases, and 6 bases stayed unmatched. The germline V gene encodes CDR1 SGHAT and CDR2 FQDESV (reference sequence). CDR3 protein: CASSSSGNHYEQYF. The CDR3 nucleotides read TGTGCCAGCAGCTCTAGCGGCAACCACTACGAGCAGTACTTC.

The J gene is TRBJ2-3, the V gene TRBV19, with D hard to call. There are 13 residues in the CDR3. V lost 5 bases, J lost 0 bases, and 6 bases lay in between. The germline gives CDR1 LNHDA, CDR2 SQIVND (reference sequence). The CDR3 here is CASSPDSTDTQYF. The CDR3 DNA follows: TGTGCCAGTAGTCCAGATAGCACAGATACGCAGTATTTT.

The chain uses TRBV4-3 and TRBJ2-3, with 11 bases matching TRBD2. This CDR3 contains 18 residues. Germline V gene sequence: CDR1 LGHNA, CDR2 YSLEER. Trimming cost V 0 bases and J 0 bases; bases outside gene matches: 5. CDR3: CASSQDSLAGGSTDTQYF. As DNA, the CDR3 is TGCGCCAGCAGCCAAGATTCCCTAGCGGGGGGTAGCACAGATACGCAGTATTTT.